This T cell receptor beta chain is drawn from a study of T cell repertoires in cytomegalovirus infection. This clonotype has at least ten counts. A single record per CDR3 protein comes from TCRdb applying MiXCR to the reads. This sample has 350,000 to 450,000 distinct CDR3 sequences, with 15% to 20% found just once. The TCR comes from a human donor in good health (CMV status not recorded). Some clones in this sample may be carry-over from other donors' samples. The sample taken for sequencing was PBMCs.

The CDR3 DNA reads as TGTGCCAGCAGCTTAGGATGGGGAACTGGAAACACCATATATTTT. Amino acids: CASSLGWGTGNTIYF. The V call is TRBV7-8, the J call TRBJ1-3; the D is unclear. Trimming pared 1 base from V and 2 bases from J, leaving 9 bases between. Germline V lookup: CDR1 SGHVS, CDR2 FQNEAQ. This CDR3 region has 15 residues. Full variable domain (outside the CDR3, taken from reference TRBV7-8 and TRBJ1-3): GAGVSQSPRYKVAKRGQDVALRCDPISGHVSLFWYQQALGQGPEFLTYFQNEAQLDKSGLPSDRFFAERPEGSVSTLKIQRTQQEDSAVYLCASSLGWGTGNTIYFGEGSWLTVV.